This T cell receptor beta chain was profiled in a study of T cells after yellow fever vaccination (dated by TCRdb to between 2018 and 2021). For the study in its entirety: The SMART-Seq v4 Ultra Low Input RNA kit was used to prepare libraries from fractions with low cell numbers. To follow T-cell clones before and after both primary and booster YFV17D yellow fever vaccination, bulk TCR alpha and beta repertoires underwent longitudinal sequencing. Two healthy male donors, one aged 18 to 30 and one aged 30 to 40 years, made up the cohort. Blood was drawn at multiple timepoints before and after primary and secondary immunization, with bulk PBMC replicates and cell subsets isolated. Broad study findings and their caveats: Compared with the primary T-cell response, the secondary T-cell response was faster but weaker, reaching its peak on day 5 rather than on day 15. Only a couple of donors were included in the study, so the extent to which the findings can be generalized is limited. Most clones expanded after primary vaccination were re-detected after the booster (almost 98% of CD4 and around 88% of CD8), suggesting broad memory maintenance. A small share of clonotypes was detected in both CD4 and CD8 compartments, with the overlap likely arising from convergent recombination. FACS-sorted repertoires could contain abundant contaminating clonotypes from the bulk population, so computational filtering was required.

Reading the label with the study, this specimen's treatment or condition is: live attenuated yellow fever vaccine strain. At each blood-draw timepoint, two biological replicates of bulk PBMCs were obtained. A standard Ficoll-Paque protocol was used to isolate PBMCs from peripheral blood. TriZol was used to extract RNA from bulk PBMCs, from CD4 and CD8 fractions, and from dextramer-positive and dextramer-negative fractions. This clonotype was seen ten or more times. What this receptor recognizes is not known. One base away there is no much larger clone; base qualities are not given. The data were produced on an Illumina NovaSeq 6000. Synthesis of TCR cDNA relied on 5'RACE template switching, a step that introduced a universal primer site along with unique molecular identifiers. cDNA synthesis was primed from both the TCR alpha and TCR beta constant segments. Library amplification involved two PCR steps, and the second step added sample barcodes and sequencing adapters. Sequencing of the libraries was done on either Illumina HiSeq 2500 (2x100 bp) or NovaSeq (2x150 bp). As for how the authors treated the data: MIGEC handled demultiplexing of reads and collapsing into UMI consensus sequences, while MiXCR performed V(D)J alignment. Clonotypes responding to the vaccine were identified with edgeR on replicate PBMC samples, with the criteria of FDR below 0.01 and a log2 fold change above 5 up to day 15. Bulk clonotypes were assigned CD4 or CD8 identity according to which sequenced CD4 or CD8 repertoire held them at higher abundance. Clones were called with MiXCR by TCRdb after fastp trimmed the public reads at Q25, and only in-frame beta chains were retained. Rows are unified per CDR3 protein, each entry keeping the most common DNA and genes. TCRdb, rather than the study authors, made the V and J calls. The sample has about 320,000 distinct CDR3 sequences on record, around 4.3% of them singletons. Approximately 19% of the sample is held by the ten biggest clonotypes.

From its cysteine to its phenylalanine, the CDR3 spans 15 amino acids. This entry keeps only the CDR3 DNA: 45 bases, framed from base 1. Taken from the germline V gene, the CDR1 and CDR2 loops are SGHTA and FQGNSA. V has 5 bases trimmed and J has 9 bases trimmed; junction bases matching no gene number 13. The material sequenced was PBMCs, taken 15 days after the yellow fever booster vaccination. The sequence is built from TRBV7-2 and TRBJ2-4, with 7 central nucleotides matching TRBD2. This sequence was found in a man aged 18 to 35 who received the YFV17D yellow fever vaccine. DNA sequence: TGTGCCAGCAGCCGTACGGTAGCGGGCCGGGGCATTCAGTACTTC. It is translated as CASSRTVAGRGIQYF.